One and the same sample provided the 14 T cell receptor beta chains below, sequenced in a study of T cell responses to AZD1222 COVID-19 vaccine (dated by TCRdb to 2020 to 2023). Library construction relied on the immunoSEQ multiplex PCR assay. TCRdb took this table from immuneACCESS and kept in-frame rearrangements with V and J called. Such tables lack part of the clones; where checked against another copy, unresolved V genes explain under half of the gap, and the rest is unexplained. The sample table records around 210,000 clones; around 94% of these occur just once. Of the sample, around 1.8% is held by the ten largest clones. The meaning of the sample's time point label: about 28 days (+/-7) after the second vaccine dose. According to the study, the label for this sample's treatment or condition signals: meningococcal conjugate vaccine given as trial control. Sample: peripheral blood, taken 28 days after the second dose of the MenACWY control vaccine. The origin of the receptors is an adult who received the MenACWY meningococcal vaccine as a control.

The table lists this clone with a count of one. This rearrangement joins TRBV28 to TRBJ1-1, with 8 bases lining up with TRBD1. The V segment lost 6 bases and the J segment 5 bases; nucleotides outside the gene matches: 8. This CDR3 has 14 amino acids. Germline V gives CDR1 MDHEN, CDR2 SYDVKM. CDR3 sequence reads: CASRAGQGSTEAFF. CDR3 coding DNA: TGTGCCAGCAGAGCAGGACAGGGTAGTACTGAAGCTTTCTTT. The entire variable domain, with the rest obtained from reference TRBV28 and TRBJ1-1, is as follows: DVKVTQSSRYLVKRTGEKVFLECVQDMDHENMFWYRQDPGLGLRLIYFSYDVKMKEKGDIPEGYSVSREKKERFSLILESASTNQTSMYLCASRAGQGSTEAFFGQGTRLTVV.

The chain combines TRBV3-1 (or the pseudogene TRBV3-2) with TRBJ1-3; no clear D. This CDR3 spans 16 amino acids. V was shortened by 7 bases and J by 0 bases, with 16 bases between the two germline ends. Germline lookup yields CDR1 LGHDT and CDR2 YNNKEL (reference sequence). CDR3 protein: CASTPGTGFSGNTIYF. CDR3 nucleotide sequence: TGTGCCAGCACCCCCGGAACCGGGTTCTCTGGAAACACCATATATTTT.

The V gene is TRBV2, the J gene TRBJ2-7; TRBD2 aligns across 10 bases. The CDR3 loop spans 16 amino acids. Germline trimming cut 0 bases from V and 3 bases from J; bases unmatched to any gene: 5. Germline-derived CDR1 and CDR2 are SNHLY and FYNNEI. DNA for the CDR3: TGTGCCAGCAGTGAAGCGGCGGCTAGCGGGGGCTACGAGCAGTACTTC. Translation: CASSEAAASGGYEQYF.

The V call is TRBV6-1, the J call TRBJ1-1; 8 positions match TRBD1. The V gene end was trimmed by 3 bases and the J gene end by 3 bases; junction bases not matched to a gene: 6. CDR1 and CDR2 from the germline V gene are MNHNS and SASEGT. The CDR3 is made up of 15 amino acids. The CDR3 sequence is CASSEQGQAHTEAFF. The CDR3 bases are TGTGCCAGCAGTGAGCAGGGACAGGCTCACACTGAAGCTTTCTTT.

A remark on this clone: Other nucleotide sequences from this sample produce the same CDR3. This chain joins TRBV6-6 and TRBJ1-3; D not certain. Per germline, CDR1 MNHNY and CDR2 SVGAGI (reference sequence). V gave up 5 bases and J gave up 2 bases, with 10 bases separating them. The CDR3 extends over 14 amino acids. The CDR3 protein is CASSPGGTGNTIYF. The CDR3 bases are TGTGCCAGCAGTCCCGGAGGGACTGGAAACACCATATATTTT.

The rearrangement joins TRBV18 to TRBJ2-1, with 8 bases aligning to TRBD2. Germline V gene lookup returns CDR1 KGHSH and CDR2 LQKENI. CDR3 length equals 13 residues. The CDR3 loop is CGRREVPYNEQFF. The CDR3, as DNA: TGTGGAAGGCGGGAGGTGCCCTACAATGAGCAGTTCTTC.

This clone showed up just a few times. This chain uses TRBV25-1 with TRBJ1-1, with TRBD1 as a possible D gene (5 bases). Deletions cut 4 bases from V and 5 bases from J, with 11 bases between. Germline CDR1 and CDR2: MGHDK and SYGVNS. The CDR3 sequence is 13 residues long. CDR3 sequence reads: CASSATGATEAFF. CDR3 bases: TGTGCCAGCAGTGCAACAGGAGCGACTGAAGCTTTCTTT.

The chain links TRBV29-1 to TRBJ1-4, with TRBD1 as a possible D gene (5 bases). Trimming took off 4 bases at V and 6 bases at J, with 15 bases between the two ends. The CDR3 totals 14 residues. The germline gives CDR1 SQVTM, CDR2 ANQGSEA. CDR3 amino acids: CSVGRGTTDEKLFF. In DNA form, the CDR3 reads TGCAGCGTTGGGAGGGGAACTACGGATGAAAAACTGTTTTTT.

This chain uses TRBV28 with TRBJ1-5, with 10 bases identical to TRBD1. After removal of 6 bases from V and 5 bases from J, the junction contained 16 bases not matched to a gene. The germline V gene has CDR1 MDHEN and CDR2 SYDVKM. The CDR3 totals 18 residues. The DNA for the CDR3 is TGTGCCAGCAGCCGGGGACAGGGGTTAGGTTCTATCGATCAGCCCCAGCATTTT. It is translated as CASSRGQGLGSIDQPQHF.

V is TRBV29-1 and J is TRBJ2-1; tentatively, D is TRBD1 (5 bases). The CDR3 extends over 9 amino acids. V lost 6 bases and J lost 10, with 7 bases in between. The germline V gene has CDR1 SQVTM and CDR2 ANQGSEA. CDR3 DNA sequence: TGCAGCGTCGACAGCGAGCAGTTCTTC. The encoded protein is CSVDSEQFF.

This chain uses TRBV28 with TRBJ1-2; D unclear. In germline, CDR1 is MDHEN, CDR2 SYDVKM. This CDR3 has 15 amino acids. V lost 3 bases to trimming and J lost 1 base, with 12 bases between them. The CDR3 loop reads CASSFPSTDNYGYTF. The CDR3 DNA reads TGTGCCAGCAGTTTCCCGTCTACAGATAACTATGGCTACACCTTC.

This rearrangement joins TRBV3-1 (or the pseudogene TRBV3-2) to TRBJ2-7; 7 nucleotides align to TRBD1. CDR3 size: 14 residues. The germline V gene encodes CDR1 LGHDT and CDR2 YNNKEL (reference sequence). The J segment lost 4 bases and the V segment lost 4 bases, leaving 7 bases of the junction unmatched. The CDR3 protein is CASSRSGTAYEQYF. The CDR3 DNA sequence: TGTGCCAGCAGCCGATCCGGGACAGCATACGAGCAGTACTTC.

This chain connects TRBV15 to TRBJ2-7, with TRBD2 as a possible D gene (6 bases). The CDR3 contains 17 residues. Germline-derived CDR1 and CDR2 are LNHNV and YYDKDF (reference sequence). The V gene lost 0 bases and the J gene lost 0 bases, with 15 bases spanning the gap. CDR3 protein: CATSRDPGLVGSYEQYF. The CDR3 coding sequence is TGTGCCACCAGCAGAGACCCGGGACTGGTCGGCTCCTACGAGCAGTACTTC. Using reference TRBV15 and TRBJ2-7 for the parts outside the CDR3, the full variable domain is DAMVIQNPRYQVTQFGKPVTLSCSQTLNHNVMYWYQQKSSQAPKLLFHYYDKDFNNEADTPDNFQSRRPNTSFCFLDIRSPGLGDTAMYLCATSRDPGLVGSYEQYFGPGTRLTVT.

The chain combines TRBV2 with TRBJ2-7; possibly TRBD1 for D (6 bases). Deletions cut 2 bases from V and 4 bases from J, with 15 bases between. The CDR3 has 15 amino acids. Germline values: CDR1 SNHLY, CDR2 FYNNEI. This chain's CDR3 is CASSELAGVGYEQYF. As DNA, the CDR3 is TGTGCCAGCAGTGAATTGGCAGGGGTGGGGTACGAGCAGTACTTC.